This entry concerns a single T cell receptor (beta chain). This sample is part of a study of read filtering for tumor transcriptome and immune sequencing. Study-wide background: TCR-mapped reads were about 4 to 11 million with IR-seq versus about 80 to 1273 with RNA-seq.

Molecular barcoded adaptors covering alpha/delta and beta/gamma chains were used on roughly 370 ng RNA. TCRdb re-analysed the reads in MiXCR, keeping a single row per CDR3 protein. The table shows about 130,000 distinct CDR3 sequences, with 10% to 15% occurring only once. Germline V gene sequence: CDR1 SQVTM, CDR2 ANQGSEA. Trimming removed 8 bases at V and 2 bases at J, with 17 bases between. This CDR3 region has 14 residues. Sequencing was carried out using a population of CD138-negative cells sorted from bone marrow. This clonotype originated in a donor over 35 with multiple myeloma. The chain carries TRBV29-1 and TRBJ2-3; possibly TRBD2 for D (6 bases). CDR3 nucleotide sequence: TGCAGCATTCTTCTGCCGGGGGACACAGATACGCAGTATTTT. Protein: CSILLPGDTDTQYF.